Presented here are 29 T cell receptor beta chains from one specimen sequenced in a study of cytomegalovirus exposure and HLA in healthy donors. Use of 60 Vbeta and 13 Jbeta primers characterized the PCR. The assay was immunoSEQ multiplex PCR, and TCRdb's table has in-frame clones only and misses some. The sample has around 150,000 clones; around 79% are singletons. The sample taken for sequencing was PBMCs. The source is a male donor in good health and CMV-seronegative.

The V and J genes are TRBV27 and TRBJ1-1, with TRBD1 matching 8 bases. After removal of 5 bases from V and 4 bases from J, the junction contained 3 bases not matched to a gene. Germline CDR1 and CDR2: MNHEY and SMNVEV (reference sequence). The CDR3 totals 13 residues. CDR3 in DNA: TGTGCCAGCAGTATACAGGGGGGCACTGAAGCTTTCTTT. Protein sequence: CASSIQGGTEAFF.

The chain joins TRBV5-1 to TRBJ1-2; TRBD1 might be the D (6 bases). The CDR3 length is 15 residues. The V and J ends lost 6 bases and 4 bases respectively, with 19 bases between them. Germline loops: CDR1 SGHRS, CDR2 YFSETQ. The chain's CDR3 is CASTTLSGRGYGYTF. The CDR3 nucleotides read TGCGCCAGCACCACACTCTCCGGCAGGGGCTATGGCTACACCTTC.

The chain employs TRBV6-1 and TRBJ1-3; D is perhaps TRBD1 (6 bases). Germline V gene sequence: CDR1 MNHNS, CDR2 SASEGT. This CDR3 spans 17 amino acids. The V end lost 1 base, the J end lost 3 bases, and 16 bases lay between the germline ends. DNA for the CDR3: TGTGCCAGCAGTGAAGGAGTCCAGGGGCGAATTGGAAACACCATATATTTT. Amino acids: CASSEGVQGRIGNTIYF.

The chain links TRBV7-9 to TRBJ2-1; D not resolved. Trimming cost V 0 bases and J 7 bases, with 7 bases left between them. CDR3 length: 13 amino acids. CDR1 is SEHNR and CDR2 is FQNEAQ in the germline V gene (reference sequence). CDR3 sequence: CASSLAAGNEQFF. CDR3 nucleotide sequence: TGTGCCAGCAGCTTAGCGGCAGGAAATGAGCAGTTCTTC. Looking up the rest from reference TRBV7-9 and TRBJ2-1 gives the full variable domain: DTGVSQNPRHKITKRGQNVTFRCDPISEHNRLYWYRQTLGQGPEFLTYFQNEAQLEKSRLLSDRFSAERPKGSFSTLEIQRTEQGDSAMYLCASSLAAGNEQFFGPGTRLTVL.

In this sample, this clone turned up a few times. V gene TRBV2 combines with J gene TRBJ2-3; 9 bases agree with TRBD2. Per the germline V gene, CDR1 is SNHLY and CDR2 is FYNNEI. There are 15 residues in the CDR3. Trimming removed 5 bases from V and 2 bases from J; junction bases left unmatched: 5. The CDR3 nucleotides are TGTGCCAGCAGTTTGAGCGGGGGGAACACAGATACGCAGTATTTT. This gives the protein CASSLSGGNTDTQYF. Full variable domain (rest looked up from reference TRBV2 and TRBJ2-3): EPEVTQTPSHQVTQMGQEVILRCVPISNHLYFYWYRQILGQKVEFLVSFYNNEISEKSEIFDDQFSVERPDGSNFTLKIRSTKLEDSAMYFCASSLSGGNTDTQYFGPGTRLTVL.

With respect to this clone: At one of its ends the junction is not consistent with the germline gene, which may arise from a read error. The V call is TRBV6-5, the J call TRBJ1-2; no firm D call. Per the germline V gene, CDR1 is MNHEY and CDR2 is SVGAGI. This CDR3 has 15 amino acids. CDR3 bases: TGTGCCAGCAGTTACTCGACGGGTCCCCTCGATGGCTACCCCTTC. Its translation is CASSYSTGPLDGYPF.

V and J are TRBV19 and TRBJ1-1, with D perhaps TRBD1 (5 bases). The V gene's germline CDR1 is LNHDA and CDR2 SQIVND (reference sequence). The CDR3 length is 15 residues. The germline V and J ends were trimmed by 3 bases and 1 base, with 12 bases remaining between them. CDR3 sequence (DNA): TGTGCCAGTAGTATTGTCGGGGGAGGGAACACTGAAGCTTTCTTT. Encoded protein: CASSIVGGGNTEAFF.

Only one count was recorded for this clone. J is TRBJ1-6 and V is TRBV10-2, with D hard to call. The ends were cut back, 6 bases at V and 2 bases at J, with 8 bases in the middle. Looked up from germline, CDR1 is WSHSY and CDR2 is SAAADI. The CDR3 totals 14 residues. This CDR3 is CASRESPYNSPLHF. In DNA form, the CDR3 reads TGCGCCAGCAGAGAAAGCCCCTATAATTCACCCCTCCACTTT.

This rearrangement joins TRBV5-4 to TRBJ2-5; D not certain. CDR3 length: 13 amino acids. The V and J ends lost 2 bases and 11 bases respectively, with 16 bases between them. The germline CDR1 and CDR2 sequences are SGHNT and YYREEE (reference sequence). CDR3 in DNA: TGTGCCAGCAGCTTTTTCGTGGCCGGAGAGCAGTACTTC. Translated, it gives CASSFFVAGEQYF.

V and J are TRBV10-3 and TRBJ1-2, with no clear D. The germline V gene has CDR1 ENHRY and CDR2 SYGVKD. The CDR3 length is 14 residues. The V gene lost 2 bases and the J gene lost 3 bases, with 10 bases spanning the gap. CDR3 sequence (DNA): TGTGCCATCAGTGAGGAGGTGGGTTACTATGGCTACACCTTC. It specifies CAISEEVGYYGYTF.

This clone was picked up a small number of times. V and J are TRBV25-1 and TRBJ1-2, with 12 positions matching TRBD1. Germline trimming cut 4 bases from V and 4 bases from J; bases unmatched to any gene: 4. From germline, CDR1 is MGHDK and CDR2 SYGVNS. The CDR3 loop spans 15 amino acids. CDR3 nucleotides: TGTGCCAGCAGTGTAGGGACAGGGGGCTCCTATGGCTACACCTTC. Encoded protein: CASSVGTGGSYGYTF.

The V and J genes are TRBV2 and TRBJ2-5, with 9 bases that match TRBD1. The CDR3 is 16 residues long. Looked up from germline, CDR1 is SNHLY and CDR2 is FYNNEI. V was clipped by 5 bases and J by 1 base; unmatched bases: 8. CDR3 sequence (DNA): TGTGCCAGCAGTATTGGACAGGGGCTAGGCCAAGAGACCCAGTACTTC. This encodes CASSIGQGLGQETQYF.

The J gene is TRBJ1-1, the V gene TRBV10-3, with no clear D. This CDR3 is built from 13 residues. The ends were cut back, 11 bases at V and 1 base at J, with 14 bases in the middle. Germline-derived CDR1 and CDR2 are ENHRY and SYGVKD. This CDR3 reads CAVLEDPNTEAFF. CDR3 nucleotides: TGTGCCGTACTTGAGGATCCGAACACTGAAGCTTTCTTT.

V is TRBV11-2 and J is TRBJ1-4; the D is unclear. The CDR3 spans 13 residues. V dropped 3 bases and J dropped 8 bases, with 10 bases sitting between them. Germline CDR1 reads SGHAT; CDR2 reads FQNNGV. DNA for the CDR3: TGTGCCAGCAGCTTTCCCCTCTTGGAAAAACTGTTTTTT. This encodes CASSFPLLEKLFF.

This chain links TRBV9 with TRBJ1-4; tentatively, D is TRBD1 (6 bases). The CDR3 contains 19 residues. Germline CDR1 and CDR2: SGDLS and YYNGEE. Deletions cut 4 bases from V and 4 bases from J, with 26 bases between. This CDR3 is CASSPRPRGGPNNNEKLFF. CDR3 sequence (DNA): TGTGCCAGCAGCCCCCGTCCTAGAGGGGGTCCGAATAATAATGAAAAACTGTTTTTT.

As for this clone: Compared with germline, one end of the junction differs, possibly owing to a read error. CDR3 bases: TGTGCCCGCAGCCCCAGGGGTCCCTTTAGCACAGATACGCAGTATTTT. Its translation: CARSPRGPFSTDTQYF. The chain couples TRBV5-6 to TRBJ2-3; a weak D match, TRBD1 (6 bases). CDR1 and CDR2 (germline): SGHDT, YYEEEE. The CDR3 has 16 residues.

The chain combines TRBV29-1 with TRBJ1-3; 7 bases are a match to TRBD1. Trimming removed 1 base from V and 2 bases from J; junction bases left unmatched: 5. CDR1 and CDR2 from the germline V gene are SQVTM and ANQGSEA. The CDR3 has 15 residues. DNA for the CDR3: TGCAGCGTTGAAGCACAGGGGAGGCCTGGAAACACCATATATTTT. Protein product: CSVEAQGRPGNTIYF. Drawing the rest from reference TRBV29-1 and TRBJ1-3, the complete variable domain is SAVISQKPSRDICQRGTSLTIQCQVDSQVTMMFWYRQQPGQSLTLIATANQGSEATYESGFVIDKFPISRPNLTFSTLTVSNMSPEDSSIYLCSVEAQGRPGNTIYFGEGSWLTVV.

The chain uses TRBV4-3 and TRBJ1-4; D unclear. Trimming pared 0 bases from V and 7 bases from J, leaving 12 bases between. Germline CDR1 and CDR2: LGHNA and YSLEER. This CDR3 is built from 15 residues. As DNA, the CDR3 is TGCGCCAGCAGCCAAGATCGGGGTATTGGTGAAAAACTGTTTTTT. Amino acid sequence: CASSQDRGIGEKLFF.

The rearrangement links TRBV15 to TRBJ2-7; 11 bases fit TRBD2. This CDR3 spans 15 amino acids. CDR1 LNHNV and CDR2 YYDKDF come from the germline V gene (reference sequence). V dropped 5 bases and J dropped 1; count of bases not matched to a gene: 4. The CDR3 bases are TGTGCCACCAGCGGACCTAGCGGGGGGTCCTACGAGCAGTACTTC. It is translated as CATSGPSGGSYEQYF.

This sequence joins TRBV12-5 and TRBJ1-2; no clear D. Trimming removed 2 bases from V and 8 bases from J, with 12 bases in between. The CDR3 sequence is 13 residues long. Germline V gene sequence: CDR1 LGHNT, CDR2 FRNRAP. Here the CDR3 DNA reads TGTGCTAGTGGTTTGTACTCTATGTACGGCTACACCTTC. This sequence encodes CASGLYSMYGYTF. The full variable domain, completed using reference TRBV12-5 and TRBJ1-2, is DARVTQTPRHKVTEMGQEVTMRCQPILGHNTVFWYRQTMMQGLELLAYFRNRAPLDDSGMPKDRFSAEMPDATLATLKIQPSEPRDSAVYFCASGLYSMYGYTFGSGTRLTVV.

The V call is TRBV28, the J call TRBJ1-5; no definite D call. The germline V gene encodes CDR1 MDHEN and CDR2 SYDVKM. The CDR3 contains 12 residues. V gave up 2 bases and J gave up 7 bases, with 6 bases separating them. CDR3 nucleotides: TGTGCCAGCAGTTTAATCGGGCAGCCCCAGCATTTT. This translates into CASSLIGQPQHF. The full variable domain, its missing parts supplied by reference TRBV28 and TRBJ1-5, is DVKVTQSSRYLVKRTGEKVFLECVQDMDHENMFWYRQDPGLGLRLIYFSYDVKMKEKGDIPEGYSVSREKKERFSLILESASTNQTSMYLCASSLIGQPQHFGDGTRLSIL.

J is TRBJ1-2 and V is TRBV6-6; no definite D call. The germline CDR1 and CDR2 sequences are MNHNY and SVGAGI (reference sequence). V was cut by 6 bases and J by 2 bases, with 10 bases left in between. The CDR3 runs to 13 residues. CDR3: CASSPGKNYGYTF. Written as DNA, the CDR3 is TGTGCCAGCAGCCCGGGAAAAAACTATGGCTACACCTTC.

The chain employs TRBV6-6 and TRBJ1-6; D may be TRBD1 (5 bases). The CDR3 has 11 amino acids. The germline gives CDR1 MNHNY, CDR2 SVGAGI (reference sequence). Trimming stripped 2 bases from V and 14 bases from J, with 7 bases between. CDR3 amino acids: CASSYDRTLHF. In nucleotides, the CDR3 is TGTGCCAGCAGTTACGACAGAACCCTCCACTTT.

The chain links TRBV18 to TRBJ1-2, with 8 bases aligning to TRBD1. The CDR3 runs to 14 residues. Germline V gives CDR1 KGHSH, CDR2 LQKENI. V shed 3 bases and J 3 bases; nucleotides not matched to a gene: 3. The CDR3 DNA sequence: TGTGCCAGCTCACCGGGACAGGCGGACTATGGCTACACCTTC. This sequence encodes CASSPGQADYGYTF.

The chain carries TRBV18 and TRBJ2-5; D may be TRBD2 (6 bases). The V gene's germline CDR1 is KGHSH and CDR2 LQKENI. The CDR3 has 13 amino acids. V lost 3 bases and J lost 5, with 10 bases in between. CDR3 residues: CASSPKREETQYF. The CDR3 DNA sequence: TGTGCCAGCTCACCCAAACGGGAGGAGACCCAGTACTTC.

This chain uses TRBV4-2 with TRBJ2-2; the match to TRBD2 covers 9 bases. V dropped 0 bases and J dropped 5; count of bases not matched to a gene: 7. CDR3 length: 17 residues. CDR1 LGHNA and CDR2 YNFKEQ come from the germline V gene. The CDR3 nucleotides are TGTGCCAGCAGCCAAGATTCGGCGGGGGGGCGGACCGGGGAGCTGTTTTTT. Translating it yields CASSQDSAGGRTGELFF.

The chain recombines TRBV2 with TRBJ1-1; D possibly corresponds to TRBD1 (6 bases). V lost 1 base and J lost 5, with 8 bases in between. CDR3 size: 13 residues. In germline, CDR1 is SNHLY, CDR2 FYNNEI. CDR3 DNA sequence: TGTGCCAGCAGTGAAGAGGGGGAAACTGAAGCTTTCTTT. Protein product: CASSEEGETEAFF.

The rearrangement uses TRBV13 and TRBJ1-5; D gene uncertain. Trimming pared 0 bases from V and 1 base from J, leaving 7 bases between. The germline CDR1 and CDR2 sequences are PRHDT and FYEKMQ (reference sequence). The CDR3 length is 15 residues. The DNA for the CDR3 is TGTGCCAGCAGCTTAGGTTTCAGAAGCAATCAGCCCCAGCATTTT. Translation: CASSLGFRSNQPQHF.

The chain recombines TRBV9 with TRBJ2-2; maybe TRBD2 (7 bases). Between the trimmed V and J ends, which lost 7 bases and 6 bases, there was a span of 16 bases. This CDR3 has 14 amino acids. Germline V CDR1 and CDR2: SGDLS, YYNGEE. CDR3 DNA sequence: TGTGCCAGCCGGTCGGGGGGCGGGGCCGGGGAGCTGTTTTTT. Translation gives CASRSGGGAGELFF.